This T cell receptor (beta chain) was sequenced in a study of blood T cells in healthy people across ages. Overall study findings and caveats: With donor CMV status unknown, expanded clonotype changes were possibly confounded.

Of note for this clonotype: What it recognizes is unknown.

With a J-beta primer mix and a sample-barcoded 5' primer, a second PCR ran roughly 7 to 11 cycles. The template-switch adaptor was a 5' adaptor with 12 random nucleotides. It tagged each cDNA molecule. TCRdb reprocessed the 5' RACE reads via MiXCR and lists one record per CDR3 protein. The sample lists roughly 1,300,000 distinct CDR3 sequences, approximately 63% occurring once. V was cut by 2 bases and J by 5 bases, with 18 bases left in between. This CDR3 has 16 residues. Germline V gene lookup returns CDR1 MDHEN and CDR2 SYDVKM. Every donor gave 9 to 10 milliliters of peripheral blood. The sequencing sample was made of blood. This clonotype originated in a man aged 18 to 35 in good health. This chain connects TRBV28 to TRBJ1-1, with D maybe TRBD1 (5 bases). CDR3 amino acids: CASSLEGRLTYTEAFF. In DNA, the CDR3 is TGTGCCAGCAGTTTAGAGGGGCGCTTAACGTATACTGAAGCTTTCTTT.